These T cell receptor beta chains were read from a single sample in a study of T cells in Graves' hyperthyroidism and ophthalmopathy. TCRdb reanalysed the multiplex PCR reads using MiXCR and keeps one entry per CDR3 protein. The table includes about 710,000 distinct CDR3 sequences, about 16% detected once. Material: blood. These receptors came from a man in his late teens or twenties with Graves' hyperthyroidism. Both conserved end residues are part of each CDR3. The D gene is left open where the match is weak. Size is stated for part of the rows, as once, few or many counts, or as a class when the clone is expanded.

CDR3: CASSLAGGESSYNEQFF
DNA: TGTGCCAGCAGCTTAGCGGGGGGGGAAAGCTCCTACAATGAGCAGTTCTTC
D: TRBD2
size: many
V: TRBV11-1
J: TRBJ2-1

CDR3: CASSQGPEGTEAFF
DNA: TGCGCCAGCAGCCAAGGCCCCGAGGGCACTGAAGCTTTCTTT
D: -
size: few
V: TRBV4-1
J: TRBJ1-1

CDR3: CASSDISYEQYF
DNA: TGTGCCAGCAGTGACATATCCTACGAGCAGTACTTC
D: -
size: many
V: TRBV2
J: TRBJ2-7

CDR3: CASSTLGTVQSGNQPQHF
DNA: TGTGCCAGCAGTACTTTGGGGACAGTCCAAAGTGGCAATCAGCCCCAGCATTTT
D: TRBD1
size: few
V: TRBV28
J: TRBJ1-5

CDR3: CASSYLTGGEAFF
DNA: TGTGCCAGCAGTTATCTGACAGGGGGTGAAGCTTTCTTT
D: TRBD1
size: many
V: TRBV7-2
J: TRBJ1-1

CDR3: CASSSVRAEAFF
DNA: TGTGCCAGCAGCTCCGTTAGGGCTGAAGCTTTCTTT
D: -
size: many
V: TRBV5-5
J: TRBJ1-1

CDR3: CASSTSGRDEQFF
DNA: TGTGCCAGCAGCACTAGCGGGAGGGATGAGCAGTTCTTC
D: TRBD2
size: -
V: TRBV6-1
J: TRBJ2-1

CDR3: CASTRRDRGYEQYF
DNA: TGTGCCAGCACTCGCCGGGACAGGGGCTACGAGCAGTACTTC
D: TRBD1
size: -
V: TRBV6-1
J: TRBJ2-7

CDR3: CSIRGASGSSHEQYF
DNA: TGCAGTATTAGGGGGGCTAGCGGGAGTAGCCACGAGCAGTACTTC
D: TRBD2
size: many
V: TRBV20-1
J: TRBJ2-7

CDR3: CASSHQTGPNTGELFF
DNA: TGTGCCAGCAGCCACCAGACAGGGCCGAACACCGGGGAGCTGTTTTTT
D: TRBD1
size: few
V: TRBV3-1
J: TRBJ2-2

CDR3: CASTPTVGGGSSYEQYF
DNA: TGTGCCAGCACCCCTACCGTCGGAGGCGGAAGCTCCTACGAGCAGTACTTC
D: -
size: many
V: TRBV11-2
J: TRBJ2-7

CDR3: CSAVNPARVGYGYTF
DNA: TGCAGTGCCGTAAACCCGGCCAGGGTAGGCTATGGCTACACCTTC
D: -
size: -
V: TRBV20-1
J: TRBJ1-2

CDR3: CSARDRASGRSSSEQFF
DNA: TGCAGTGCTAGAGATAGGGCTAGCGGGAGGAGTTCGTCGGAGCAGTTCTTC
D: TRBD2
size: many
V: TRBV20-1
J: TRBJ2-1

CDR3: CSARSRQGAEPQHF
DNA: TGCAGTGCTAGATCCCGACAGGGGGCAGAGCCCCAGCATTTT
D: TRBD1
size: -
V: TRBV20-1
J: TRBJ1-5

CDR3: CASSLVAQTGNQPQHF
DNA: TGTGCCAGCAGCTTAGTTGCACAGACGGGCAATCAGCCCCAGCATTTT
D: -
size: -
V: TRBV7-8
J: TRBJ1-5

CDR3: CASSYERARNEKLFF
DNA: TGTGCCAGCAGCTACGAGCGGGCCAGGAATGAAAAACTGTTTTTT
D: -
size: -
V: TRBV11-2
J: TRBJ1-4

CDR3: CASKLQGSSYEQYF
DNA: TGTGCCAGCAAACTTCAGGGGAGCTCCTACGAGCAGTACTTC
D: -
size: many
V: TRBV28
J: TRBJ2-7

CDR3: CASSIQQVGTEAFF
DNA: TGTGCCAGTAGTATACAACAGGTTGGGACTGAAGCTTTCTTT
D: -
size: many
V: TRBV19
J: TRBJ1-1

CDR3: CSVTGGVSCNEQFF
DNA: TGCAGCGTTACAGGGGGGGTCTCCTGCAATGAGCAGTTCTTC
D: -
size: -
V: TRBV29-1
J: TRBJ2-1

CDR3: CASSWGGYEQYF
DNA: TGTGCCAGCAGTTGGGGGGGCTACGAGCAGTACTTC
D: TRBD2
size: many
V: TRBV12-3/TRBV12-4
J: TRBJ2-7

CDR3: CASSQAMSGRDTGELFF
DNA: TGCGCCAGCAGCCAAGCGATGAGTGGGAGGGACACCGGGGAGCTGTTTTTT
D: TRBD2
size: -
V: TRBV4-3
J: TRBJ2-2

CDR3: CASTPRPGTGGYEQYF
DNA: TGTGCCAGTACCCCTAGACCCGGGACAGGGGGCTACGAGCAGTACTTC
D: TRBD1
size: -
V: TRBV19
J: TRBJ2-7

CDR3: CASSGRDREGNTIYF
DNA: TGTGCCAGCAGCGGGCGGGACAGAGAGGGAAACACCATATATTTT
D: TRBD1
size: few
V: TRBV13
J: TRBJ1-3

CDR3: CSARDPTGIYGYTF
DNA: TGCAGTGCTAGAGATCCGACAGGGATCTATGGCTACACCTTC
D: TRBD1
size: -
V: TRBV20-1
J: TRBJ1-2

CDR3: CATPTLDRANTGELFF
DNA: TGTGCCACTCCCACCCTAGACAGGGCGAACACCGGGGAGCTGTTTTTT
D: TRBD1
size: -
V: TRBV7-3
J: TRBJ2-2

CDR3: CASDGRVESGKGEQFF
DNA: TGTGCCAGCGATGGTCGTGTTGAGAGCGGGAAAGGTGAGCAGTTCTTC
D: TRBD2
size: -
V: TRBV19
J: TRBJ2-1

CDR3: CASSPWDRGGEQYF
DNA: TGTGCCAGCAGTCCGTGGGACAGGGGAGGCGAGCAGTACTTC
D: TRBD1
size: many
V: TRBV27
J: TRBJ2-7

CDR3: CASSQSVAGGRETQYF
DNA: TGTGCCAGCAGCCAGTCAGTAGCGGGAGGACGGGAGACCCAGTACTTC
D: TRBD2
size: many
V: TRBV27
J: TRBJ2-5

CDR3: CASSTTLTNTEAFF
DNA: TGTGCCAGCAGCACGACGCTTACTAACACTGAAGCTTTCTTT
D: -
size: many
V: TRBV3-1
J: TRBJ1-1

CDR3: CATSDPTGTGQPGSSWNEQFF
DNA: TGTGCCACCAGTGATCCAACCGGGACAGGGCAACCCGGGTCGAGTTGGAATGAGCAGTTCTTC
D: TRBD1
size: -
V: TRBV24-1
J: TRBJ2-1

CDR3: CASSQGQGAINEQYF
DNA: TGTGCCAGCAGCCAAGGACAGGGGGCAATCAACGAGCAGTACTTC
D: TRBD1
size: -
V: TRBV3-1
J: TRBJ2-7

CDR3: CASSPTGAGDNGYTF
DNA: TGTGCCAGCTCACCTACAGGGGCAGGGGATAATGGCTACACCTTC
D: TRBD1
size: -
V: TRBV18
J: TRBJ1-2

CDR3: CATSDAGGSNEQFF
DNA: TGTGCCACCTCCGATGCGGGAGGCTCCAATGAGCAGTTCTTC
D: TRBD2
size: few
V: TRBV19
J: TRBJ2-1

CDR3: CASSPPGVGEETQYF
DNA: TGTGCCAGCAGCCCGCCGGGGGTCGGGGAAGAGACCCAGTACTTC
D: -
size: -
V: TRBV7-2
J: TRBJ2-5

CDR3: CASSSGTGMNTEAFF
DNA: TGTGCCAGCAGTTCTGGGACAGGGATGAACACTGAAGCTTTCTTT
D: TRBD1
size: -
V: TRBV28
J: TRBJ1-1

CDR3: CASSLYPGGFTDTQYF
DNA: TGTGCCAGCAGCTTATACCCGGGAGGATTCACAGATACGCAGTATTTT
D: TRBD2
size: -
V: TRBV7-9
J: TRBJ2-3

CDR3: CASRETGSGTTDTQYF
DNA: TGTGCCAGCAGAGAGACAGGAAGCGGTACCACAGATACGCAGTATTTT
D: -
size: many
V: TRBV2
J: TRBJ2-3

CDR3: CASSPTSGRAGEQFF
DNA: TGTGCCAGCAGCCCGACTAGCGGGAGGGCGGGCGAGCAGTTCTTC
D: TRBD2
size: many
V: TRBV12-3/TRBV12-4
J: TRBJ2-1

CDR3: CASSLDSHYGYTF
DNA: TGTGCCAGCAGCTTAGACAGCCACTATGGCTACACCTTC
D: -
size: -
V: TRBV7-2
J: TRBJ1-2

CDR3: CASSEQTGSPLHF
DNA: TGTGCCAGTAGCGAGCAGACCGGTTCACCCCTCCACTTT
D: -
size: few
V: TRBV19
J: TRBJ1-6

CDR3: CASSYLAGLNTGELFF
DNA: TGTGCCAGCAGTTACCTAGCGGGCCTAAACACCGGGGAGCTGTTTTTT
D: TRBD2
size: -
V: TRBV6-5
J: TRBJ2-2

CDR3: CASSIIQGADTEAFF
DNA: TGTGCCAGCAGTATTATTCAGGGGGCGGACACTGAAGCTTTCTTT
D: TRBD1
size: many
V: TRBV12-3/TRBV12-4
J: TRBJ1-1

CDR3: CASSYVSGDPSTDTQYF
DNA: TGTGCCAGCAGTTACGTTTCCGGGGACCCAAGCACAGATACGCAGTATTTT
D: -
size: few
V: TRBV6-2/TRBV6-3
J: TRBJ2-3

CDR3: CASSPQPGLGEYEQYF
DNA: TGTGCCAGCAGCCCCCAGCCGGGACTAGGGGAATACGAGCAGTACTTC
D: TRBD2
size: many
V: TRBV5-5
J: TRBJ2-7

CDR3: CASASPGTGGGGELFF
DNA: TGTGCCAGCGCCTCCCCCGGGACAGGAGGGGGCGGGGAGCTGTTTTTT
D: TRBD1
size: -
V: TRBV28
J: TRBJ2-2

CDR3: CASSPGVRRRTDTQYF
DNA: TGCGCCAGCAGCCCGGGGGTGAGACGTCGTACAGATACGCAGTATTTT
D: -
size: -
V: TRBV4-1
J: TRBJ2-3